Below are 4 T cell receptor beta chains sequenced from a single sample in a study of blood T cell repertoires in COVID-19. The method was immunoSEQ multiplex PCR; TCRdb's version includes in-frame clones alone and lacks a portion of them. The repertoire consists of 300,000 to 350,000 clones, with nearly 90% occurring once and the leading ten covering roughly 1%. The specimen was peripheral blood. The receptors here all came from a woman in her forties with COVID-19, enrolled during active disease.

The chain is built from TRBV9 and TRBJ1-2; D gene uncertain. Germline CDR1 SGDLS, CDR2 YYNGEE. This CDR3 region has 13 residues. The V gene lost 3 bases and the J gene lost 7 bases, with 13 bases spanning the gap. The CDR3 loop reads CASSAASRGGYTF. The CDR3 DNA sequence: TGTGCCAGCAGCGCGGCCAGCCGGGGTGGCTACACCTTC.

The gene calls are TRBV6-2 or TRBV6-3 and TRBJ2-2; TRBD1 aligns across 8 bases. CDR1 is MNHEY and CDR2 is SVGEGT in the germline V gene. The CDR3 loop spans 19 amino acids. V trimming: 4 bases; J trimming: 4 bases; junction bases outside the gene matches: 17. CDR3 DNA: TGTGCCAGCAGTTCATTTACCTTCAGGGGGCTCAAACCCACCGGGGAGCTGTTTTTT. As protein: CASSSFTFRGLKPTGELFF.

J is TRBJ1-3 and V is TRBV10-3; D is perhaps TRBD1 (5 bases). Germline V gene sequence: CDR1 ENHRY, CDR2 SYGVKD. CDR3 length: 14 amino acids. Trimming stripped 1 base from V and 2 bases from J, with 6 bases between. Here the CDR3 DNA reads TGTGCCATCAGTGAGTGGGGGGCTGGAAACACCATATATTTT. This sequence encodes CAISEWGAGNTIYF.

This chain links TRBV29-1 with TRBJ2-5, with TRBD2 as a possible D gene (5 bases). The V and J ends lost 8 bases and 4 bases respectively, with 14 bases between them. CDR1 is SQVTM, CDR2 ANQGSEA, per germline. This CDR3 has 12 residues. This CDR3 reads CSSRRRGETQYF. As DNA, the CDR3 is TGCAGCTCCCGGAGGCGCGGAGAGACCCAGTACTTC.